This record looks at one T cell receptor beta chain sequence and its context. This entry belongs to a study of blood T cell repertoires in COVID-19. Study information: COVID-19 samples, acute and convalescent, were from the United States, Italy and Spain.

The CDR3 loop spans 15 amino acids. In germline, CDR1 is MGHRA, CDR2 YSYEKL. V dropped 4 bases and J dropped 9 bases, with 19 bases sitting between them. In the original processing: Reference gene primer amplification in the assay estimated nucleated cell counts. Generated by immunoSEQ multiplex PCR, the TCRdb table keeps only in-frame clones and is missing some. Clonal size and the V and J genes are those of that table, whereas D and trimming came from the DNA. The data contain approximately 260,000 clones, about nine tenths of them seen just once; the ten biggest clones take up roughly 3.6%. The chain has TRBV4-1 and TRBJ1-5; no clear D. This TCR came from a woman aged 40 to 50 with acute or convalescent COVID-19. Sequenced material: peripheral blood. CDR3 region: CASSPEPGRVSPQHF. The CDR3 DNA is TGCGCCAGCAGCCCTGAGCCGGGTCGGGTTTCGCCCCAGCATTTT.